The clone carrying this T cell receptor (beta chain) was seen more than once but under ten times. The sample comes from a study of blood T cell repertoires in COVID-19. Whole-study context: Sites across the United States, Italy and Spain contributed samples from acute and convalescent COVID-19. T cells, B-cell-depleted T cells, or PBMCs provided the cDNA or gDNA that served as material.

CDR3 size: 13 residues. Trimming took 5 bases from V and 6 from J; bases not matched to a gene: 5. The germline CDR1 and CDR2 sequences are LNHDA and SQIVND (reference sequence). Original analysis: Counts of nucleated cells, estimated from reference gene primer amplification, were obtained. Produced via immunoSEQ multiplex PCR; TCRdb's table is partial and in-frame only. The V and J calls and clone size come from that table; D and trimming were worked out from the DNA. The sample has about 74,000 clones, around 78% seen once. The sample comprised peripheral blood. The V call is TRBV19, the J call TRBJ1-2; 8 positions match TRBD1. The receptor was isolated from a human donor in a cohort sampled during active COVID-19. The CDR3 loop reads CASSVTGDDGYTF. CDR3 nucleotide sequence: TGTGCCAGTAGTGTGACAGGGGACGATGGCTACACCTTC. Filled out from reference TRBV19 and TRBJ1-2, the complete variable domain reads DGGITQSPKYLFRKEGQNVTLSCEQNLNHDAMYWYRQDPGQGLRLIYYSQIVNDFQKGDIAEGYSVSREKKESFPLTVTSAQKNPTAFYLCASSVTGDDGYTFGSGTRLTVV.